The following is a TCR beta chain sequence with its context. The record originates from a study of blood T cell repertoires in COVID-19. Whole-study context: Spain, Italy and the United States supplied samples that represented acute and convalescent COVID-19. T cells, B-cell-depleted T cells, or PBMCs supplied cDNA or gDNA.

Generated by immunoSEQ multiplex PCR, the TCRdb table keeps only in-frame clones and is missing some. The sample consists of about 360,000 clones, around nine tenths of them appearing once. This clonotype originated in a human donor in a cohort sampled during active COVID-19. The sample consisted of peripheral blood.

The CDR3 region is CASTGARNQPQHF. The CDR3 nucleotides read TGTGCCAGCACAGGGGCGCGAAATCAGCCCCAGCATTTT. The J gene is TRBJ1-5, the V gene TRBV12-3 or TRBV12-4; D possibly corresponds to TRBD1 (6 bases). This CDR3 is built from 13 residues. The V end lost 7 bases, the J end lost 4 bases, and 11 bases lay between the germline ends.